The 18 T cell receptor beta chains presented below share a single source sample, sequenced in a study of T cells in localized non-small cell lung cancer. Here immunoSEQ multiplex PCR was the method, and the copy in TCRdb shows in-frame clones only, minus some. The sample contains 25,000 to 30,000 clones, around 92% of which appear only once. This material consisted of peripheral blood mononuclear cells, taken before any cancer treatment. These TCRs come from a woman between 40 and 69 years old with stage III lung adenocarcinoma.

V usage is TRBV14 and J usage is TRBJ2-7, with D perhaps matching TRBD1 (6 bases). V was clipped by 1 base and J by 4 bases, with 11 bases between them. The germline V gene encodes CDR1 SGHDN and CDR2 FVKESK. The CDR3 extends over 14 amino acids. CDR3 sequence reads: CASSQGQGWYEQYF. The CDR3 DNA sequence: TGTGCCAGCAGCCAAGGGCAGGGGTGGTACGAGCAGTACTTC.

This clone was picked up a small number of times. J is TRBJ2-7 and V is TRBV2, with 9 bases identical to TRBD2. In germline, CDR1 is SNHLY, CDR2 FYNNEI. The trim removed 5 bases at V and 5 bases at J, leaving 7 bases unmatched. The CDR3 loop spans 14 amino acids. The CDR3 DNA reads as TGTGCCAGCAGTCCGCGGGAGGGCCACCACGAGCAGTACTTC. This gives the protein CASSPREGHHEQYF.

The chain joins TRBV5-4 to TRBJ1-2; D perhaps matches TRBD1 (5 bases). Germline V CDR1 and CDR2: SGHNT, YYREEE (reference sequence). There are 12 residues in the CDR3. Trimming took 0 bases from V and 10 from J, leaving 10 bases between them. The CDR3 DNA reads TGTGCCAGCAGCTTGGAGTTCGGGGCCTACACCTTC. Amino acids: CASSLEFGAYTF.

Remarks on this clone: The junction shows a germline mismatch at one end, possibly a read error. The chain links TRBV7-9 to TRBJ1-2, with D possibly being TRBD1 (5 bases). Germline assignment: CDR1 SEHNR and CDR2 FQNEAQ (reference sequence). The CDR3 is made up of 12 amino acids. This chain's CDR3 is CTSSAHQGGYTF. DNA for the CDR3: TGTACCAGCAGCGCTCACCAGGGAGGCTACACCTTC.

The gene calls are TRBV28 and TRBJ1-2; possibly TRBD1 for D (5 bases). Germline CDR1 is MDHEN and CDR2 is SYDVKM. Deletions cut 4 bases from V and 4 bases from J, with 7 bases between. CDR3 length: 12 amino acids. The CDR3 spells CASSWGSYGYTF. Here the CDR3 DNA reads TGTGCCAGCAGTTGGGGCTCCTATGGCTACACCTTC.

The CDR3 here is CASSGGLGAFF. The CDR3 nucleotides read TGTGCCAGTTCAGGGGGCCTTGGAGCTTTCTTT. V gene TRBV6-5 combines with J gene TRBJ1-1; TRBD1 aligns across 8 bases. Germline V gene lookup returns CDR1 MNHEY and CDR2 SVGAGI. The CDR3 is 11 amino acids. V lost 9 bases to trimming and J lost 10 bases; unmatched junction nucleotides: 7.

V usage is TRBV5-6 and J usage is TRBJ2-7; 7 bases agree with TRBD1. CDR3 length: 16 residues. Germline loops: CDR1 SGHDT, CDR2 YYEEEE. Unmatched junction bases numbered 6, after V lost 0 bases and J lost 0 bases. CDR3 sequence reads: CASSLGGDRSSYEQYF. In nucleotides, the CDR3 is TGTGCCAGCAGCTTGGGAGGGGACAGATCCTCCTACGAGCAGTACTTC.

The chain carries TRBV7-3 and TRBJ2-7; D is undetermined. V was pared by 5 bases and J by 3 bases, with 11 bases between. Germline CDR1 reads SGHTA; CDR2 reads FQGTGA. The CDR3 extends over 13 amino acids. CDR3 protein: CASSLGALYEQYF. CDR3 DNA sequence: TGTGCCAGCAGCCTGGGCGCGCTCTACGAGCAGTACTTC. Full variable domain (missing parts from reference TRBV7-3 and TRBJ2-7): GAGVSQTPSNKVTEKGKYVELRCDPISGHTALYWYRQSLGQGPEFLIYFQGTGAADDSGLPNDRFFAVRPEGSVSTLKIQRTERGDSAVYLCASSLGALYEQYFGPGTRLTVT.

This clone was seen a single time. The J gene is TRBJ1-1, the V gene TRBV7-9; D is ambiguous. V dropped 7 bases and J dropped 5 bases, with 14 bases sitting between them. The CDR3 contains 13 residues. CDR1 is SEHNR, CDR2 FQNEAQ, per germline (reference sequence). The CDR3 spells CASTLSEWTEAFF. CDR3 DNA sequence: TGTGCCAGCACCCTATCGGAGTGGACTGAAGCTTTCTTT.

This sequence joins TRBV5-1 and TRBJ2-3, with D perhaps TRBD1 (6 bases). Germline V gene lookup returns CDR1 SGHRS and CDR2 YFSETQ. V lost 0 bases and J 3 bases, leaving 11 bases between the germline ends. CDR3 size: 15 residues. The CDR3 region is CASSLGTAETDTQYF. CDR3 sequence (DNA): TGCGCCAGCAGCTTGGGGACAGCAGAGACAGATACGCAGTATTTT.

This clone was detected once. The CDR3 DNA sequence: TGTGCCAGCTCACCACCGGGGACAGGAGCAAGGGAGACCCAGTACTTC. Translated: CASSPPGTGARETQYF. The chain uses TRBV18 and TRBJ2-5; TRBD1 aligns across 8 bases. Germline CDR1 is KGHSH and CDR2 is LQKENI. Germline trimming cut 0 bases from V and 5 bases from J; bases unmatched to any gene: 8. This CDR3 contains 16 residues.

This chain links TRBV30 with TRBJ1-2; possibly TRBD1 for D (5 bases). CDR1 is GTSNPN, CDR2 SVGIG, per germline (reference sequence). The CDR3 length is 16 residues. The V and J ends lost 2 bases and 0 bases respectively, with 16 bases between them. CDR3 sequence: CAWSWIPGRTNYGYTF. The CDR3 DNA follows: TGTGCCTGGAGTTGGATCCCGGGGCGCACTAACTATGGCTACACCTTC.

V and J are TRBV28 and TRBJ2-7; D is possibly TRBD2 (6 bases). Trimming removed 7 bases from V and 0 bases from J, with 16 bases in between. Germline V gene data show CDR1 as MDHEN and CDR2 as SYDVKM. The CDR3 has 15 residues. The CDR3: CASTLGLRSSYEQYF. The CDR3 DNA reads TGTGCCAGCACCTTGGGACTCCGTAGCTCCTACGAGCAGTACTTC.

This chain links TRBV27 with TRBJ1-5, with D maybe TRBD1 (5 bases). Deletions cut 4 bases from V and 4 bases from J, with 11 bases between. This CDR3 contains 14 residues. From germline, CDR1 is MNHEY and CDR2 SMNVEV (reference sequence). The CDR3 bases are TGTGCCAGCAGTTACTTTAAGGGGAATCAGCCCCAGCATTTT. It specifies CASSYFKGNQPQHF.

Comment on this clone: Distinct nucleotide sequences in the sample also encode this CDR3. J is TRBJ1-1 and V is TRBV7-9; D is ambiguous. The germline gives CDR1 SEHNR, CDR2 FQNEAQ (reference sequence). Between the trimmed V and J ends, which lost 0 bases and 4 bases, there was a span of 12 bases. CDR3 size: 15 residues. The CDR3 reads CASSLAGREGTEAFF. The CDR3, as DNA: TGTGCCAGCAGCTTAGCGGGAAGGGAGGGCACTGAAGCTTTCTTT.

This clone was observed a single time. The CDR3 region is CASSSGTGAVNEQFF. The CDR3 DNA follows: TGTGCCAGCTCTTCCGGGACAGGGGCGGTGAATGAGCAGTTCTTC. The J gene is TRBJ2-1, the V gene TRBV6-6, with 10 bases fitting TRBD1. Germline CDR1 and CDR2: MNHNY and SVGAGI (reference sequence). The V and J ends lost 8 bases and 7 bases, in that order; junction bases with no gene match: 11. This CDR3 has 15 residues.

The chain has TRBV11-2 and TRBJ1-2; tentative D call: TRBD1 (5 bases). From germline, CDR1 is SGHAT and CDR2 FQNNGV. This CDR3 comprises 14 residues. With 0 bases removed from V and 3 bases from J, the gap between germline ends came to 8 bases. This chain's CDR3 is CASSLEAGYYGYTF. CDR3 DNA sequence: TGTGCCAGCAGCTTAGAAGCAGGGTACTATGGCTACACCTTC.

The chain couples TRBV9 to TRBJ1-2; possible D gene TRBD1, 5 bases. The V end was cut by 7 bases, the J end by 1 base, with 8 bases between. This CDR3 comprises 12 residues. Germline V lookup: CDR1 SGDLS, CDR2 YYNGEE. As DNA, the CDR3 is TGTGCCAGCGACAGCGTTAACTATGGCTACACCTTC. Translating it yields CASDSVNYGYTF.